This is a list of T cell receptor beta chains from one sample in a study of beta chain features in type 1 diabetes. Sequencing used immunoSEQ multiplex PCR; TCRdb keeps in-frame clones, though not all of them. The table lists about 210,000 clones, roughly 10% of them singletons. Source material: central memory CD4+ T cells from blood. These TCRs come from a man younger than 30 in good health. CDR3s include the opening cysteine and the closing phenylalanine or tryptophan. The D gene is left open where the match is weak. A row's size may be missing; if present it is once, few, many or a size class.

TRBV6-1	few	TRBD2	TRBJ2-5	CASSEGVAGGQTQYF	TGTGCCAGCAGTGAAGGGGTAGCGGGAGGACAGACCCAGTACTTC
TRBV23-1	many	.	TRBJ2-3	CASSHRQQGPTSTDTQYF	TGCGCCAGCAGTCACCGACAACAGGGCCCTACTAGCACAGATACGCAGTATTTT
TRBV15	few	TRBD1	TRBJ2-7	CATSRTTGVGYEQYF	TGTGCCACCAGCAGAACTACAGGGGTTGGATACGAGCAGTACTTC
TRBV28	few	.	TRBJ1-1	CASSLLGGLEAFF	TGTGCCAGCAGTTTATTAGGGGGTCTGGAAGCTTTCTTT
TRBV7-2	few	.	TRBJ2-7	CASSSLAGSYEQYF	TGTGCCAGCAGCTCCCTCGCCGGGAGCTACGAGCAGTACTTC
TRBV27	many	TRBD2	TRBJ2-1	CASSRTSGRAWEEDEQFF	TGTGCCAGCAGTCGAACTAGCGGGAGGGCATGGGAGGAGGATGAGCAGTTCTTC
TRBV10-3	few	.	TRBJ2-5	CAINRDIVETQYF	TGTGCCATCAACAGGGACATTGTGGAGACCCAGTACTTC
TRBV5-1	.	TRBD2	TRBJ2-7	CASRFNPGTSAHEQYF	TGCGCCAGCAGGTTCAATCCGGGGACTAGCGCCCACGAGCAGTACTTC
TRBV4-1	.	.	TRBJ2-1	CASSQLGRDRGNEQFF	TGCGCCAGCAGCCAACTTGGGCGGGACAGAGGAAATGAGCAGTTCTTC
TRBV6-5	.	.	TRBJ1-2	CASSYGRSYGYTF	TGTGCCAGCAGTTACGGACGGAGTTATGGCTACACCTTC